The 10 T cell receptor beta chains reported below all come from one sample, sequenced in a study of T cell repertoires in cytomegalovirus infection (dated by TCRdb to between 2018 and 2020). The treatment or condition label, read with the paper, signifies: in vitro stimulation with specific CMV peptide epitopes to enrich CMV-specific T cells. Their specific antigens are unknown. The instrument was an Illumina HiSeq 1500. TCRdb reanalyzed the raw reads on its own, using fastp at Q25 for trimming and MiXCR for clone calling, and kept in-frame beta chains. Each record represents a unique CDR3 protein, reported with the most common genes and DNA among its rows. For this sample there are fewer than 1,000,000 distinct CDR3 sequences; more than 25% appear just once. The leading ten clones occupy over 11% of the sample. This specimen was cultured CD8+ T cells from PBMCs, taken from culture after CMV antigen stimulation. The receptors derive from a human donor in good health (CMV status not recorded). Some clones in this sample may be carry-over from other donors' samples.

This clonotype showed up just a few times. The chain carries TRBV19 and TRBJ1-5; a possible D gene is TRBD1 (5 bases). The germline V gene has CDR1 LNHDA and CDR2 SQIVND (reference sequence). The CDR3 sequence is 12 residues long. The V end lost 8 bases, the J end lost 6 bases, and 11 bases lay between the germline ends. The CDR3 bases are TGTGCCAGTGGTGACGGGACTCAGCCCCAGCATTTT. It translates to CASGDGTQPQHF. The full variable domain, with the rest looked up from reference TRBV19 and TRBJ1-5, is DGGITQSPKYLFRKEGQNVTLSCEQNLNHDAMYWYRQDPGQGLRLIYYSQIVNDFQKGDIAEGYSVSREKKESFPLTVTSAQKNPTAFYLCASGDGTQPQHFGDGTRLSIL.

This clonotype has only a few counts. The CDR3 nucleotides are TGTGCCAGCAGCTTAGACGGGGCCTATGGCTACACCTTC. Amino acids: CASSLDGAYGYTF. This sequence joins TRBV7-9 and TRBJ1-2; a weak D match, TRBD1 (5 bases). Trimming took off 1 base at V and 4 bases at J, with 7 bases between the two ends. The germline V gene encodes CDR1 SEHNR and CDR2 FQNEAQ (reference sequence). CDR3 length equals 13 residues. Drawing the rest from reference TRBV7-9 and TRBJ1-2, the complete variable domain is DTGVSQNPRHKITKRGQNVTFRCDPISEHNRLYWYRQTLGQGPEFLTYFQNEAQLEKSRLLSDRFSAERPKGSFSTLEIQRTEQGDSAMYLCASSLDGAYGYTFGSGTRLTVV.

The chain links TRBV20-1 to TRBJ1-2; D gene unclear. Trimming removed 6 bases at V and 3 bases at J, with 11 bases between. The CDR3 runs to 12 residues. The germline gives CDR1 DFQATT, CDR2 SNEGSKA (reference sequence). The DNA of the CDR3 is TGCAGTGCCCTGGACGGAGACTATGGCTACACCTTC. Translation gives CSALDGDYGYTF.

This chain joins TRBV7-9 and TRBJ1-6; possible D gene TRBD1, 6 bases. The CDR3 covers 14 residues. Germline loops: CDR1 SEHNR, CDR2 FQNEAQ (reference sequence). V was clipped by 5 bases and J by 9 bases, with 14 bases between them. The DNA for the CDR3 is TGTGCCAGCAGCCCCCCGCAGGGGCTTTCACCCCTCCACTTT. Protein: CASSPPQGLSPLHF.

This clonotype was counted a single time. V usage is TRBV24-1 and J usage is TRBJ2-1; possible D gene TRBD2, 6 bases. Per germline, CDR1 KGHDR and CDR2 SFDVKD. The CDR3 totals 14 residues. Trimming removed 1 base at V and 6 bases at J, with 9 bases between. The CDR3 DNA reads TGTGCCACCAGTGATTTCGGAGGGGCCAATGAGCAGTTCTTC. Encoded protein: CATSDFGGANEQFF.

The J gene is TRBJ2-7, the V gene TRBV7-9; 7 bases map to TRBD1. Germline V gives CDR1 SEHNR, CDR2 FQNEAQ (reference sequence). The CDR3 is 15 amino acids. V trimming: 5 bases; J trimming: 0 bases; junction bases outside the gene matches: 7. The CDR3 DNA sequence: TGTGCCAGCAGCATTTCCGGGACAGTCTCCTACGAGCAGTACGTC. Residues: CASSISGTVSYEQYV.

This sequence joins TRBV4-1 and TRBJ1-1; D is unclear. This CDR3 is 15 amino acids long. Germline assignment: CDR1 MGHRA and CDR2 YSYEKL. The ends were cut back, 7 bases at V and 3 bases at J, with 18 bases in the middle. The DNA for the CDR3 is TGCGCCAGCAAAGCCGGTATGTCGGCCGACACTGAAGCTTTCTTT. Protein sequence: CASKAGMSADTEAFF.

The chain carries TRBV19 and TRBJ2-1, with TRBD1 identical over 8 bases. Germline V gene lookup returns CDR1 LNHDA and CDR2 SQIVND (reference sequence). The CDR3 has 14 residues. V was pared by 6 bases and J by 5 bases, with 6 bases of the junction left unmatched. CDR3 sequence reads: CASSGQGSHNEQFF. The CDR3 DNA reads as TGTGCCAGTAGCGGACAGGGATCCCACAATGAGCAGTTCTTC.

The CDR3 DNA is TGTGCCAGCAGTTTAGAAAAGAACAGGGGGAACTATGGCTACACCTTC. Protein: CASSLEKNRGNYGYTF. The genes are TRBV12-3 or TRBV12-4 and TRBJ1-2, with 8 nucleotides matching TRBD1. The V gene end was trimmed by 1 base and the J gene end by 2 bases; junction bases not matched to a gene: 6. The CDR3 consists of 16 residues.

CDR3 sequence (DNA): TGTGCCAGCAGTTACGTACCATACCTCCACACCGTCAATCAGCCCCAGCATTTT. The encoded protein is CASSYVPYLHTVNQPQHF. This sequence joins TRBV6-2 or TRBV6-3 and TRBJ1-5; D unresolved. V lost 2 bases, J lost 3 bases, and 20 bases lay in between. Germline CDR1 and CDR2: MNHEY and SVGEGT. This CDR3 region has 18 residues.